This T cell receptor beta chain was profiled in a study of T-cell memory formation after mild COVID-19. Whole-study findings and limits: Day 15 to 85 contracting clones showed balanced CD4/CD8; later expanders leaned CD4+.

TCRdb redid the calling of the 5' RACE reads with MiXCR, one entry per CDR3 protein. The table shows around 530,000 distinct CDR3 sequences, with approximately 21% occurring only once. This clonotype came up a few times. As yet, its antigen is unknown. Germline lookup yields CDR1 LGHDT and CDR2 YNNKEL (reference sequence). CDR3 size: 15 residues. J gave up 11 bases and V 1 base, and 7 bases lay outside the gene matches. Sequences were obtained from PBMCs or a T cell subset sorted from them (not recorded which). This chain uses TRBV3-1 with TRBJ2-1; 11 bases are a match to TRBD2. This receptor was obtained from an adult woman who had mild COVID-19 (a few samples of this study predate the infection). Cell type and time point are not known. CDR3 nucleotide sequence: TGTGCCAGCAGCCAAGGGACTAGCGGGCCAGGACAGCAGTTCTTC. As protein: CASSQGTSGPGQQFF.